The rows below give T cell receptor beta chains drawn from one sample of a study of control samples from healthy donors and cancer patients. The protocol was immunoSEQ multiplex PCR, while the TCRdb copy is restricted to in-frame clones and leaves out a portion. The table shows about 120,000 clones, with approximately 89% occurring only once. Sequences were obtained from blood. These receptors came from a man aged 35 to 55 in good health. Each CDR3 is given with its conserved first and last residue. The D gene is left open where the match is weak. Where a row states a size, it is once, few, many or the class of an expanded clone; other rows omit it.

.	.	TRBV6-2/TRBV6-3	TRBJ2-7	CASSYGTVEYF	TGTGCCAGCAGTTACGGGACGGTCGAGTACTTC
TRBD1	.	TRBV19	TRBJ1-1	CATTKRTGSTEAFF	TGTGCCACTACTAAGAGGACAGGGTCCACTGAAGCTTTCTTT
TRBD1	.	TRBV2	TRBJ2-3	CASRDGQGALGNTQYF	TGTGCCAGCAGAGACGGACAGGGGGCTTTAGGCAATACGCAGTATTTT
TRBD1	.	TRBV5-1	TRBJ2-1	CASTDRGLSYNEQFF	TGCGCCAGTACGGACAGGGGACTGTCCTACAATGAGCAGTTCTTC
.	once	TRBV19	TRBJ2-1	CASSIVSGARSYNEQFF	TGTGCCAGTAGTATAGTCTCGGGAGCTAGGTCCTACAATGAGCAGTTCTTC
.	once	TRBV27	TRBJ2-1	CASSFKGLYNEQFF	TGTGCCAGCAGTTTTAAGGGGCTCTACAATGAGCAGTTCTTC
.	.	TRBV6-5	TRBJ1-1	CASLGDPGTEAFF	TGTGCCAGTCTAGGGGACCCCGGGACTGAAGCTTTCTTT
.	.	TRBV4-1	TRBJ2-5	CASSHRGTQYF	TGCGCCAGCAGCCACCGTGGAACCCAGTACTTC
TRBD1	.	TRBV6-5	TRBJ1-1	CASLHSGGNTEAFF	TGTGCCAGCCTCCACTCAGGGGGAAACACTGAAGCTTTCTTT
.	.	TRBV7-3	TRBJ1-1	CASSPGPTNTEAFF	TGTGCCAGCAGCCCCGGACCGACGAACACTGAAGCTTTCTTT
.	.	TRBV4-3	TRBJ1-2	CASSQDAVGRPFTNYGYTF	TGCGCCAGCAGCCAAGATGCTGTGGGACGCCCTTTTACTAACTATGGCTACACCTTC
.	.	TRBV27	TRBJ1-4	CASSHISRGEKLFF	TGTGCCAGCAGCCACATAAGTCGCGGTGAAAAACTGTTTTTT
.	.	TRBV19	TRBJ1-4	CASSPREAGEKLFF	TGTGCCAGTAGCCCCCGGGAGGCGGGAGAAAAACTGTTTTTT
.	.	TRBV6-5	TRBJ1-6	CASSYSSGSQSPLHF	TGTGCCAGCAGTTATTCGTCAGGGTCTCAATCACCCCTCCACTTT
.	few	TRBV5-1	TRBJ1-1	CASSLVPGALTEAFF	TGCGCCAGCAGCTTGGTGCCGGGGGCACTCACTGAAGCTTTCTTT
.	.	TRBV7-8	TRBJ1-3	CASSPKNTIYF	TGTGCCAGCAGCCCCAAGAACACCATATATTTT
TRBD1	.	TRBV19	TRBJ2-3	CASNHGQGGTDTQYF	TGTGCCAGTAACCACGGACAGGGAGGCACAGATACGCAGTATTTT
.	.	TRBV12-3/TRBV12-4	TRBJ1-5	CASSLARNQPQHF	TGTGCCAGCAGTTTAGCTCGCAATCAGCCCCAGCATTTT
.	.	TRBV7-2	TRBJ1-6	CASRDGSYNSPLHF	TGTGCCAGCCGGGATGGCTCCTATAATTCACCCCTCCACTTT
.	.	TRBV6-5	TRBJ1-5	CATSESFGDQPQHF	TGTGCCACCTCGGAAAGTTTCGGGGATCAGCCCCAGCATTTT
TRBD2	few	TRBV7-2	TRBJ2-1	CASSVHRSGGSNEQFF	TGTGCCAGCAGCGTTCATCGTAGCGGGGGCAGCAATGAGCAGTTCTTC
TRBD1	.	TRBV7-6	TRBJ1-4	CASSHGTGNNEKLFF	TGTGCCAGCAGCCACGGGACAGGGAATAATGAAAAACTGTTTTTT
.	.	TRBV9	TRBJ1-2	CASSVAGWGGAQAGYTF	TGTGCCAGCAGCGTAGCTGGCTGGGGGGGCGCCCAGGCTGGCTACACCTTC
.	.	TRBV7-2	TRBJ1-2	CASSLVVSGQGYTF	TGTGCCAGCAGCTTAGTGGTTTCAGGTCAGGGCTACACCTTC
TRBD2	.	TRBV6-2/TRBV6-3	TRBJ2-2	CASSYQLAGGPGGELFF	TGTGCCAGCAGTTATCAACTAGCGGGGGGGCCAGGCGGGGAGCTGTTTTTT
TRBD2	.	TRBV2	TRBJ2-1	CASSQRGSTYNEQFF	TGTGCCAGCAGTCAGCGGGGCTCCACCTACAATGAGCAGTTCTTC
.	.	TRBV18	TRBJ1-1	CASSPVREAFF	TGTGCCAGCTCACCAGTGAGGGAAGCTTTCTTT
TRBD1	.	TRBV7-2	TRBJ1-2	CASSLAPGGPYGYTF	TGTGCCAGCAGCTTAGCCCCAGGGGGCCCCTATGGCTACACCTTC
.	.	TRBV4-1	TRBJ1-2	CASSQDREDYGYTF	TGCGCCAGCAGCCAAGACAGGGAGGACTATGGCTACACCTTC
TRBD1	.	TRBV3-1/TRBV3-2	TRBJ2-7	CASSQTGHSYEQYF	TGTGCCAGCAGTCAGACAGGGCACTCCTACGAGCAGTACTTC
.	.	TRBV7-7	TRBJ2-7	CASSLFALPSSYEQYF	TGTGCCAGCAGCTTATTCGCATTACCCAGCTCCTACGAGCAGTACTTC
.	.	TRBV3-1/TRBV3-2	TRBJ2-3	CASSLGGAADTQYF	TGTGCCAGCAGTCTGGGGGGGGCGGCAGATACGCAGTATTTT
TRBD1	.	TRBV18	TRBJ1-2	CASSPVRGSDYGYTF	TGTGCCAGCTCACCGGTCAGGGGGAGCGACTATGGCTACACCTTC
.	.	TRBV10-3	TRBJ2-2	CAISDLQGTGELFF	TGTGCCATCAGTGACCTACAGGGTACAGGGGAGCTGTTTTTT
TRBD1	.	TRBV29-1	TRBJ1-1	CSVEMSRGTEAFF	TGCAGCGTTGAAATGAGCAGGGGGACTGAAGCTTTCTTT
TRBD1	.	TRBV5-1	TRBJ2-3	CASSLGQGSITDTQYF	TGCGCCAGCAGCTTGGGACAGGGGAGTATTACAGATACGCAGTATTTT
TRBD1	.	TRBV18	TRBJ1-2	CASSRGQGKGYGYTF	TGTGCCAGCAGCCGGGGACAGGGAAAAGGGTATGGCTACACCTTC
TRBD2	.	TRBV25-1	TRBJ2-1	CASSELGPGLAGYNEQFF	TGTGCCAGCAGTGAATTGGGACCGGGACTAGCGGGCTACAATGAGCAGTTCTTC
TRBD1	.	TRBV6-5	TRBJ1-1	CASKDRGVSTEAFF	TGTGCCAGCAAGGACAGGGGGGTGAGCACTGAAGCTTTCTTT
TRBD2	.	TRBV11-3	TRBJ2-7	CASSSGGGPYEQYF	TGTGCCAGCAGCTCTGGCGGGGGGCCCTACGAGCAGTACTTC
.	.	TRBV29-1	TRBJ2-6	CSVARDGSSGANVLTF	TGCAGCGTTGCCCGGGACGGTTCCTCTGGGGCCAACGTCCTGACTTTC
TRBD1	.	TRBV7-3	TRBJ2-3	CASSLRAGQGTDTQYF	TGTGCCAGCAGCTTAAGGGCGGGACAGGGCACAGATACGCAGTATTTT
TRBD2	.	TRBV4-1	TRBJ2-1	CASSLRAGPNEQFF	TGCGCCAGCAGCCTTCGAGCGGGACCTAATGAGCAGTTCTTC
TRBD1	.	TRBV27	TRBJ1-2	CASSYRDRGAHGYTF	TGTGCCAGCAGTTACCGGGACAGGGGCGCCCATGGCTACACCTTC
TRBD2	.	TRBV13	TRBJ2-7	CASSSGLAQSYEQYF	TGTGCCAGCAGCTCGGGACTAGCGCAATCCTACGAGCAGTACTTC
TRBD1	.	TRBV14	TRBJ1-6	CASSQDLATGVSPLHF	TGTGCCAGCAGCCAAGATCTTGCGACAGGGGTTTCACCCCTCCACTTT
.	.	TRBV6-4	TRBJ2-3	CASSDSGAPDTQYF	TGTGCCAGCAGTGACTCAGGGGCTCCAGATACGCAGTATTTT
.	.	TRBV18	TRBJ1-1	CASSHTQDTNTEAFF	TGTGCCAGCTCACACACACAGGACACGAACACTGAAGCTTTCTTT
.	.	TRBV7-9	TRBJ2-5	CASSLGPGQETQYF	TGTGCCAGCAGCTTAGGGCCGGGGCAAGAGACCCAGTACTTC
.	once	TRBV15	TRBJ2-3	CATSRDLSDTQYF	TGTGCCACCAGCAGAGATCTGTCGGATACGCAGTATTTT